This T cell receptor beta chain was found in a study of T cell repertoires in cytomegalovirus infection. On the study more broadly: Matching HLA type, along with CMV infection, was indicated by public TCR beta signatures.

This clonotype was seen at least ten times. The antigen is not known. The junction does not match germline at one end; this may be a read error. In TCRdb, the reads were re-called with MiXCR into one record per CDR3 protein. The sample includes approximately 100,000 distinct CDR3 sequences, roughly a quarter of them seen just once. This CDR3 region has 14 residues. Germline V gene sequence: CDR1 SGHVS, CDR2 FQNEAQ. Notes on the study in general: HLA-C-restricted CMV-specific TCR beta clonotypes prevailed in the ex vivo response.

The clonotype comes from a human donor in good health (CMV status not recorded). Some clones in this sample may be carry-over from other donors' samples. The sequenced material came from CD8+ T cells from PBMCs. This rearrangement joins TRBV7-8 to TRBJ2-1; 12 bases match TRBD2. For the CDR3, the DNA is TGTGCCAGCAGCCTAGCGGGAGGGGGAAATGAGCAGTTCTTC. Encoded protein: CASSLAGGGNEQFF.